Below, 15 T cell receptor beta chains from the same sample are listed, as sequenced in a study of blood T cells in healthy people across ages. Sample-barcoded 5' priming and a J-beta primer mix drove a second PCR of about 7 to 12 cycles. TCRdb re-analysed the 5' RACE reads in MiXCR, keeping a single row per CDR3 protein. The sample has about 730,000 distinct CDR3 sequences, roughly 44% seen once; the top ten hold about 20%. The sequencing sample was made of blood. The receptors were gathered from a woman aged 60-75 years in good health.

This clonotype was seen a few times. The chain is built from TRBV4-3 and TRBJ2-7; 9 nucleotides align to TRBD2. CDR3 size: 17 residues. V was clipped by 0 bases and J by 0 bases; unmatched bases: 6. Germline V gives CDR1 LGHNA, CDR2 YSLEER. This CDR3 is CASSQDLSGSISYEQYF. DNA of the CDR3: TGCGCCAGCAGCCAAGATCTTAGCGGGAGCATCTCCTACGAGCAGTACTTC.

The J gene is TRBJ2-7, the V gene TRBV28; the match to TRBD2 covers 7 bases. The CDR3 runs to 15 residues. CDR1 MDHEN and CDR2 SYDVKM come from the germline V gene. Germline trimming cut 6 bases from V and 5 bases from J; bases unmatched to any gene: 13. Here the CDR3 reads CASRSLAGVRNEQYF. The CDR3 region has the DNA TGTGCCAGCAGATCTTTGGCGGGGGTGCGGAACGAGCAGTACTTC.

Here the CDR3 reads CASSQDGRTGLTYEQYF. The CDR3 coding sequence is TGCGCCAGCAGCCAAGATGGAAGGACAGGGCTAACCTACGAGCAGTACTTC. The rearrangement links TRBV4-1 to TRBJ2-7, with TRBD1 identical over 8 bases. The V gene's germline CDR1 is MGHRA and CDR2 YSYEKL. Germline trimming cut 0 bases from V and 2 bases from J; bases unmatched to any gene: 9. The CDR3 spans 17 residues.

This chain connects TRBV27 to TRBJ2-6; D remains unclear. CDR3 size: 15 residues. CDR1 MNHEY and CDR2 SMNVEV come from the germline V gene (reference sequence). The V and J ends lost 2 bases and 0 bases respectively, with 5 bases between them. The CDR3 DNA follows: TGTGCCAGCAGTTTAAGCCCCTCTGGGGCCAACGTCCTGACTTTC. Its translation: CASSLSPSGANVLTF.

J is TRBJ2-3 and V is TRBV4-2; 15 bases are shared with TRBD2. After removal of 1 base from V and 5 bases from J, the junction contained 1 base not matched to a gene. This CDR3 region has 16 residues. From germline, CDR1 is LGHNA and CDR2 YNFKEQ. CDR3: CASSQGTSGGGDTQYF. The CDR3 nucleotides read TGTGCCAGCAGCCAAGGGACTAGCGGGGGGGGAGATACGCAGTATTTT.

This chain joins TRBV3-1 and TRBJ2-1; 10 bases line up with TRBD1. V lost 7 bases, J lost 5 bases, and 5 bases stayed unmatched. The germline V gene has CDR1 LGHDT and CDR2 YNNKEL (reference sequence). This CDR3 has 14 amino acids. CDR3 sequence: CASTRQGANNEQFF. DNA for the CDR3: TGTGCCAGCACCCGACAGGGGGCCAACAATGAGCAGTTCTTC.

This chain links TRBV4-2 with TRBJ2-7, with 8 bases aligning to TRBD2. With V trimmed by 0 bases and J by 7 bases, 8 bases remained unmatched. This CDR3 spans 15 amino acids. Germline V gives CDR1 LGHNA, CDR2 YNFKEQ. CDR3 nucleotide sequence: TGTGCCAGCAGCCAAGAGGACCCGGGAGGGCGTGAGCAGTACTTC. This gives the protein CASSQEDPGGREQYF.

The chain recombines TRBV20-1 with TRBJ2-7; the D is unclear. Trimming shortened V by 1 base and J by 1 base, and 11 bases separated the two germline ends. CDR3 length: 14 residues. Per the germline V gene, CDR1 is DFQATT and CDR2 is SNEGSKA (reference sequence). CDR3: CSARGNLESYEQYF. Written as DNA, the CDR3 is TGCAGTGCTAGAGGTAATCTAGAATCCTACGAGCAGTACTTC.

This clonotype is a singleton in its sample. The J gene is TRBJ2-1, the V gene TRBV7-9; 7 positions match TRBD2. The germline gives CDR1 SEHNR, CDR2 FQNEAQ (reference sequence). The junction had 7 bases not matched to a gene; V was cut back by 5 bases and J by 3 bases. This CDR3 contains 15 residues. As DNA, the CDR3 is TGTGCCAGCAGCCCCGGGGGGTCCCTCTACAATGAGCAGTTCTTC. Translated: CASSPGGSLYNEQFF.

The chain couples TRBV30 to TRBJ1-3; D unresolved. The CDR3 spans 14 residues. Germline assignment: CDR1 GTSNPN and CDR2 SVGIG (reference sequence). V was pared by 1 base and J by 0 bases, with 7 bases between. The CDR3: CAWSAGLSGNTIYF. The DNA for the CDR3 is TGTGCCTGGAGTGCTGGCCTCTCTGGAAACACCATATATTTT.

The V gene is TRBV29-1, the J gene TRBJ1-1; D uncertain. Germline V gene sequence: CDR1 SQVTM, CDR2 ANQGSEA. This CDR3 is built from 13 residues. Trimming cost V 3 bases and J 5 bases, with 13 bases left between them. The DNA of the CDR3 is TGCAGCGTTGAGAGGGCTAGGAGTACTGAAGCTTTCTTT. Translated, it gives CSVERARSTEAFF.

The chain couples TRBV7-9 to TRBJ2-1; D unclear. In germline, CDR1 is SEHNR, CDR2 FQNEAQ (reference sequence). Trimming removed 5 bases at V and 10 bases at J, with 9 bases between. This CDR3 contains 11 residues. The DNA of the CDR3 is TGTGCCAGCAGCAAGTCTGGGGAGCAGTTCTTC. Its translation: CASSKSGEQFF.

This clonotype was seen more than once but under ten times. The chain combines TRBV20-1 with TRBJ1-1, with D unclear. Germline CDR1 DFQATT, CDR2 SNEGSKA (reference sequence). The CDR3 extends over 14 amino acids. V gave up 4 bases and J gave up 6 bases, with 18 bases separating them. The CDR3, as DNA: TGCAGTGCTAAGTATGGGTATAAGGAGGCTGAAGCTTTCTTT. Residues: CSAKYGYKEAEAFF.

The chain recombines TRBV5-1 with TRBJ2-2; D unresolved. The germline V gene has CDR1 SGHRS and CDR2 YFSETQ. V dropped 4 bases and J dropped 0 bases, with 13 bases sitting between them. CDR3 size: 16 residues. CDR3: CASSPEAQSNTGELFF. The CDR3 nucleotides are TGCGCCAGCAGCCCCGAGGCGCAGTCGAACACCGGGGAGCTGTTTTTT.

The gene calls are TRBV15 and TRBJ2-1; D not resolved. V was clipped by 3 bases and J by 1 base, with 4 bases between them. This CDR3 has 13 residues. The V gene's germline CDR1 is LNHNV and CDR2 YYDKDF (reference sequence). CDR3 sequence reads: CATSSPSYNEQFF. Here the CDR3 DNA reads TGTGCCACCAGCAGCCCGTCCTACAATGAGCAGTTCTTC.